These T cell receptor beta chains were read from a single sample in a study of blood T cells in healthy people across ages. MiXCR was run by TCRdb on the 5' RACE reads, yielding one entry per CDR3 protein. Of about 800,000 distinct CDR3 sequences listed, around 25% are singletons. The same data also contributed to another study, on T cells of mothers and their children.

Sequencing used blood. These receptors originate from a boy aged 5-17 years in good health. CDR3s include the opening cysteine and the closing phenylalanine or tryptophan. Fields, in order: V gene, J gene, clone size, D gene, CDR3 DNA, CDR3 protein. A D gene is named only where the DNA matches it firmly. Clone size is not always given. Where it is, it says once, few, many or a class for expanded clones.

>TRBV14|TRBJ1-4|few|.
TGTGCCAGCAGCCAAGATTTGGGGGCAGGAGAAAAACTGTTTTTT
CASSQDLGAGEKLFF
>TRBV5-1|TRBJ2-1|.|.
TGCGCCAGTAGTGCTGGGGACTCCTACAATGAGCAGTTCTTC
CASSAGDSYNEQFF
>TRBV7-3|TRBJ1-4|.|.
TGTGCCAGCAGTTCGATACTCTACGGTTCTAATGAAAAACTGTTTTTT
CASSSILYGSNEKLFF
>TRBV27|TRBJ2-7|.|.
TGTGCCAGCAGCTTAAGCCAGACCTACGAGCAGTACTTC
CASSLSQTYEQYF
>TRBV29-1|TRBJ2-3|.|.
TGCAGCGCCAACTGGGGGAGAGGAGATACGCAGTATTTT
CSANWGRGDTQYF
>TRBV6-1|TRBJ2-1|few|.
TGTGCCAGCAGTGGGACGCACAGCTCCTACAATGAGCAGTTCTTC
CASSGTHSSYNEQFF
>TRBV7-9|TRBJ1-4|.|.
TGTGCCAGCAGCTTGCCCTACGGCGAAAAACTGTTTTTT
CASSLPYGEKLFF
>TRBV6-1|TRBJ1-2|.|.
TGTGCCAGCAGTGACGTACCCGGGACCCCTGGCTACACCTTC
CASSDVPGTPGYTF
>TRBV30|TRBJ2-7|.|.
TGTGCCTGGAGTGGGGCAGAAAGCTCCTACGAGCAGTACTTC
CAWSGAESSYEQYF
>TRBV5-1|TRBJ1-4|many|TRBD1
TGCGCCAGCAGCTTGGGGGCAGGGGGCGAAAAACTGTTTTTT
CASSLGAGGEKLFF
>TRBV6-6|TRBJ2-1|few|TRBD2
TGTGCCAGCAGACTGGCGGGGGGCAGGAATGAGCAGTTCTTC
CASRLAGGRNEQFF
>TRBV4-2|TRBJ1-4|few|TRBD1
TGTGCCAGCAGCCAAGATATAAACAGGGGGCTAGAAAAACTGTTTTTT
CASSQDINRGLEKLFF
>TRBV9|TRBJ2-2|few|.
TGTGCCAGCAGCCGAGCAGGAACGCCGAACATCGGGGAGCTGTTTTTT
CASSRAGTPNIGELFF
>TRBV7-9|TRBJ2-7|.|.
TGTGCCAGCAGCTCGGGGAGAGACTACGAGCAGTACTTC
CASSSGRDYEQYF
>TRBV6-5|TRBJ1-2|few|TRBD1
TGTGCCAGCAGTTCTCCGGGACAGGGTTGGGTAATCACCTTC
CASSSPGQGWVITF
>TRBV20-1|TRBJ2-1|.|.
TGCAGTGGAAGGGACCCTTGGGGTAACAATGAGCAGTTCTTC
CSGRDPWGNNEQFF
>TRBV25-1|TRBJ2-3|.|TRBD1
TGTGCCAGCGAGGACAGGGGGGCAGATACGCAGTATTTT
CASEDRGADTQYF
>TRBV28|TRBJ2-1|.|TRBD2
TGTGCCAGCAGTCCCGGACTAGCGGAGCGGGGCAATGAGCAGTTCTTC
CASSPGLAERGNEQFF
>TRBV18|TRBJ1-4|few|.
TGTGCCAGCTCACCCGGAGATGGGGGAGGTGAAAAACTGTTTTTT
CASSPGDGGGEKLFF
>TRBV28|TRBJ1-5|few|.
TGTGCCAGCAGTGACCTTATGGGAGGCCAGCCCCAGCATTTT
CASSDLMGGQPQHF
>TRBV7-2|TRBJ1-6|.|.
TGTGCCAGCAGCTTAGTGCCGGGACGGGGGAATTCACCCCTCCACTTT
CASSLVPGRGNSPLHF
>TRBV7-8|TRBJ2-1|.|TRBD2
TGTGCCAGCAGCACAGTTCTAGCGGGAGTCCCAAATGAGCAGTTCTTC
CASSTVLAGVPNEQFF
>TRBV6-5|TRBJ2-1|.|.
TGTGCCAGCAGTCCCCGAACAACCTCCTATTACAATGAGCAGTTCTTC
CASSPRTTSYYNEQFF
>TRBV5-1|TRBJ1-5|.|TRBD1
TGTGCCAGCAGCTTAGCGGGGACAGCTAATCAGCCCCAGCATTTT
CASSLAGTANQPQHF
>TRBV13|TRBJ1-1|.|.
TGTGCCAGCAGCTATCCGACAGAGAACACTGAAGCTTTCTTT
CASSYPTENTEAFF
>TRBV20-1|TRBJ1-5|few|.
TGCAGTGCTTACGACAGGCTGCTCCGGGGCAATCAGCCCCAGCATTTT
CSAYDRLLRGNQPQHF
>TRBV28|TRBJ2-3|.|.
TGTGCCAGCAGTTCGACTAGAGGGAGAACAGATACGCAGTATTTT
CASSSTRGRTDTQYF
>TRBV6-6|TRBJ2-7|few|TRBD1
TGTGCCAGCAGTTACTGGGACAGGTCCGAGCAGTACTTC
CASSYWDRSEQYF
>TRBV9|TRBJ1-6|.|.
TGTGCCAGCAGCGTAGAAGGAACTTATAATTCACCCCTCCACTTT
CASSVEGTYNSPLHF
>TRBV9|TRBJ1-1|.|.
TGTGCCAGCAGCGAGGGGGGGAGCACTGAAGCTTTCTTT
CASSEGGSTEAFF
>TRBV4-1|TRBJ2-1|.|TRBD1
TGCGCCAGCAGCCAAGATTCGGGACAGCTCTCCTACAATGAGCAGTTCTTC
CASSQDSGQLSYNEQFF
>TRBV20-1|TRBJ1-6|few|.
TGCAGTGCTAGCAGCTCCTATAATTCACCCCTCCACTTT
CSASSSYNSPLHF
>TRBV6-5|TRBJ2-7|.|.
TGTGCCAGCAGTTACTCAATCTACTACGAGCAGTACTTC
CASSYSIYYEQYF
>TRBV20-1|TRBJ2-1|few|.
TGCAGTGCTAGTTCCGCGGCTAACAATGAGCAGTTCTTC
CSASSAANNEQFF
>TRBV2|TRBJ1-3|few|.
TGTGCCAGCAGTGACAGCTTACTCTCTGGAAACACCATATATTTT
CASSDSLLSGNTIYF
>TRBV10-3|TRBJ2-3|.|.
TGTGCCATCAGTTTTGGAGCGCGCACAGATACGCAGTATTTT
CAISFGARTDTQYF
>TRBV27|TRBJ1-1|few|.
TGTGCCAGCAGTTACAGGGTCCGGGGTACTGAAGCTTTCTTT
CASSYRVRGTEAFF
>TRBV7-3|TRBJ2-2|few|.
TGTGCCAGCAGCTTAAGAAGGAGTTTGACAACCGGGGAGCTGTTTTTT
CASSLRRSLTTGELFF
>TRBV7-2|TRBJ1-2|.|TRBD1
TGTGCCAGCAGCTTACAGACAGGGAACCTCTATGGCTACACCTTC
CASSLQTGNLYGYTF
>TRBV28|TRBJ2-5|few|TRBD2
TGTGCCAGCAGTCCCCTAGGGACTACTAGAGAGACCCAGTACTTC
CASSPLGTTRETQYF